Below, one T cell receptor beta chain is given with its context. The specificity of this receptor is unknown. Base qualities were left out, and no much larger clone turns up one base away. The data were taken from a study of OX40 agonist ivuxolimab in advanced cancers. With respect to the entire study: The costimulatory receptor OX40 (CD134) was targeted by ivuxolimab, a fully human IgG2 agonistic monoclonal antibody. Partial responses were achieved by three dose-escalation patients, of whom one had hepatocellular carcinoma and two had cutaneous melanoma. The monotherapy dose-escalation portion (N of about 52 patients) of the phase I ivuxolimab trial is reported in the paper. Among the 52 dose-escalation patients, about 20 had hepatocellular carcinoma, 15 or so melanoma, 9 renal cell carcinoma and 9 head and neck cancer. Intravenous ivuxolimab was administered to patients every 2 weeks at six dose levels: 0.01, 0.1, 0.3, 1.5, 3 and 10 mg/kg. The purpose of peripheral TCRbeta sequencing was to test whether ivuxolimab changed TCR sequence diversity and led to clonal T-cell expansion. In the dose-escalation cohort, 65% to 85% of patients were male, and the mean age was around 60 years with a range of about 23 to 79. Prior anti-PD-1, anti-PD-L1 or anti-CTLA-4 therapy was permitted, and 30% to 45% of dose-escalation patients had received checkpoint inhibitors.

Sequences LNHDA (CDR1) and SQIVND (CDR2) are obtained from the germline V gene (reference sequence). Taken from cysteine to phenylalanine, the CDR3 has 13 residues. Here the CDR3 DNA is all that survives: 39 bases in frame from base 1. V is shortened by 6 bases, J by 2 bases, and the region joining them spans 10 bases. Genomic DNA was isolated from the sorted cells so that the TCRbeta CDR3 region could be sequenced. The immunoSEQ Assay was used to sequence the TCRbeta CDR3 regions. TCRdb took this table from immuneACCESS and kept in-frame rearrangements with V and J called. Such tables lack part of the clones; where checked against another copy, unresolved V genes explain under half of the gap, and the rest is unexplained. The sample table holds about 54,000 clones, of which approximately 84% were seen once. 1.2% of the sample is held by the ten biggest clonotypes. The trial excluded patients who had a history of autoimmune disease or were on systemic immunosuppression. Peripheral blood for TCR sequencing was collected from all dose cohorts at baseline, on cycle 4 day 1, and on cycle 7 day 1. The samples were taken from a phase I, first-in-human, multicenter, open-label dose-escalation trial of ivuxolimab. Adults with locally advanced or metastatic melanoma, renal cell, hepatocellular, or head and neck squamous cell carcinoma were enrolled in the trial. CD4+ and CD8+ T cells were sorted separately from peripheral blood before TCR sequencing.

The paper as a whole reports these results and caveats: On average, CD8+ T cells showed more expanded clones than CD4+ T cells after ivuxolimab. At doses of 0.1 to 3.0 mg/kg, clonal expansion of both CD4+ and CD8+ T cells in blood was seen between baseline and week 6. Partial responders in the 0.1-3.0 mg/kg groups had among the lowest normalized peripheral clonal expansion, especially among CD8+ T cells. Low levels of normalized T-cell clonal expansion were also seen in some nonresponding patients. The antigen specificity of the peripheral T cells that underwent clonal expansion was not determined.

The clonotype originates from an adult with an advanced solid tumor such as melanoma, head and neck, liver or kidney cancer. The input for sequencing was CD4+ or CD8+ T cells sorted from blood, taken in a trial of the OX40 agonist ivuxolimab. The rearrangement combines TRBV19 with TRBJ2-5; perhaps TRBD1 is the D gene, with 5 bases matching. The CDR3 here reads CASSPGHQETQYF. At the DNA level, the sequence is TGTGCCAGTAGCCCCGGACATCAAGAGACCCAGTACTTC.